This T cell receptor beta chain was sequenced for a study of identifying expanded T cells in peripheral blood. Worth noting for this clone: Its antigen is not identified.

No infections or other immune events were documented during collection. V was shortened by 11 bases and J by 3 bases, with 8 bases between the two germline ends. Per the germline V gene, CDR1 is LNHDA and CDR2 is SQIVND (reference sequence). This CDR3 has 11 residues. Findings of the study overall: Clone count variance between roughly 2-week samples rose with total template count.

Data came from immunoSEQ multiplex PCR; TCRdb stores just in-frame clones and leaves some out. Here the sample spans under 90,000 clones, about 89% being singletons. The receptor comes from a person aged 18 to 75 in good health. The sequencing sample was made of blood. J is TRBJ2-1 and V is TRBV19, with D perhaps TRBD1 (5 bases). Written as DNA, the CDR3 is TGTGCCTCAGGGTTCTACAATGAGCAGTTCTTC. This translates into CASGFYNEQFF.